This T cell receptor (beta chain) was obtained from a study of blood T cell repertoires in COVID-19. Whole-study context: The origin of the acute and convalescent COVID-19 samples was the United States, Italy and Spain. PBMCs, B-cell-depleted T cells, or T cells were the source of the cDNA or gDNA that made up the material.

As originally analysed: The authors estimated nucleated cell counts from reference gene primer amplification. Measured with immunoSEQ multiplex PCR; TCRdb has only the in-frame clones, and not every one. The D gene and trimming were derived from the DNA, and the V and J assignments and clone size from that table. The table includes 35,000 to 45,000 clones, 70% to 90% detected once. Trimming pared 6 bases from V and 7 bases from J, leaving 15 bases between. CDR1 and CDR2 from the germline V gene are MDHEN and SYDVKM. This CDR3 contains 13 residues. Sequencing was carried out using peripheral blood. This chain joins TRBV28 and TRBJ1-2; D unresolved. The origin of this receptor is a human donor in a cohort sampled during active COVID-19. CDR3: CASRQVLGRGYTF. CDR3 in DNA: TGTGCCAGCAGGCAGGTCCTCGGCCGTGGCTACACCTTC.